The clone carrying this T cell receptor (beta chain) showed up many times. This specimen comes from a study of T cell repertoires in cytomegalovirus infection. Overall study context: Carrying CMV and the relevant HLA type showed in public TCR beta signatures.

TCRdb ran MiXCR on the reads and lists one entry per CDR3 protein. The data contain 130,000 or so distinct CDR3 sequences, 6.5% of them singletons. V lost 5 bases and J lost 7, with 17 bases in between. From germline, CDR1 is SGHTA and CDR2 FQGNSA. The CDR3 runs 15 residues. This rearrangement joins TRBV7-2 to TRBJ2-2; maybe TRBD1 (6 bases). The receptor was isolated from a human donor in good health (CMV status not recorded). Some clones in this sample may be carry-over from other donors' samples. The sample consisted of PBMCs. This CDR3 reads CASSLTRQAGGELFF. CDR3 sequence (DNA): TGTGCCAGCAGCCTGACCAGACAGGCCGGCGGGGAGCTGTTTTTT.